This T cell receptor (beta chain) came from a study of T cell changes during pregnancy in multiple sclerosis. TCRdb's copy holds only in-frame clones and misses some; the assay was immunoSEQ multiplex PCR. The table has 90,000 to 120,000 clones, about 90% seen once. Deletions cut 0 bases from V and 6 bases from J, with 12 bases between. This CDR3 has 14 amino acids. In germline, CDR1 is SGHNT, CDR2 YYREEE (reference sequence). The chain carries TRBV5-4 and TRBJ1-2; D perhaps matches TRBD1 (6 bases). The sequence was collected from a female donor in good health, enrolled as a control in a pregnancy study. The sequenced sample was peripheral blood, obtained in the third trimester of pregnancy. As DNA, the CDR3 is TGTGCCAGCAGCTTGGAGCGGGGGGCTAATGGCTACACCTTC. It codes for CASSLERGANGYTF.